The 6 T cell receptor beta chains reported below all come from one sample, sequenced in a study of blood T cell repertoires in COVID-19. The data were produced by immunoSEQ multiplex PCR, yet TCRdb's version contains in-frame clones alone and is incomplete. The profile covers some 150,000 clones, with about nine tenths appearing a single time and 10% to 13% taken by the ten largest. The specimen sequenced was peripheral blood. The receptors derive from a man aged 45 to 65 with active or convalescent COVID-19.

V usage is TRBV18 and J usage is TRBJ1-5, with D uncertain. Between the trimmed V and J ends, which lost 1 base and 2 bases, there was a span of 9 bases. CDR1 is KGHSH and CDR2 is LQKENI in the germline V gene. The CDR3 covers 15 residues. The DNA for the CDR3 is TGTGCCAGCTCACCACGGCAGGAACGCAATCAGCCCCAGCATTTT. Amino acid sequence: CASSPRQERNQPQHF.

The rearrangement links TRBV6-5 to TRBJ2-2, with D tentatively TRBD2 (6 bases). This CDR3 has 15 residues. Germline assignment: CDR1 MNHEY and CDR2 SVGAGI. Trimming removed 7 bases at V and 1 base at J, with 13 bases between. CDR3 sequence (DNA): TGTGCCAGCACTCGCGGGACCGTGAACACCGGGGAGCTGTTTTTT. Amino acid sequence: CASTRGTVNTGELFF.

V gene TRBV6-5 combines with J gene TRBJ1-2; 9 nucleotides agree with TRBD1. With V trimmed by 5 bases and J by 8 bases, 12 bases remained unmatched. The CDR3 runs 15 residues. Germline loops: CDR1 MNHEY, CDR2 SVGAGI. CDR3 nucleotide sequence: TGTGCCAGCAGTAATACCTGGGACAGGGTAAAAGGCTACACCTTC. It specifies CASSNTWDRVKGYTF.

A few counts support this clone. V usage is TRBV19 and J usage is TRBJ2-1; TRBD2 matches at 16 bases. The length of the CDR3 is 17 residues. Looked up from germline, CDR1 is LNHDA and CDR2 is SQIVND (reference sequence). V shed 5 bases and J 8 bases; nucleotides not matched to a gene: 9. CDR3 loop: CASSASGTSGRADEQFF. CDR3 nucleotides: TGTGCCAGTAGTGCCTCCGGGACTAGCGGGAGGGCCGATGAGCAGTTCTTC. The variable domain in full, with the rest retrieved from reference TRBV19 and TRBJ2-1, is DGGITQSPKYLFRKEGQNVTLSCEQNLNHDAMYWYRQDPGQGLRLIYYSQIVNDFQKGDIAEGYSVSREKKESFPLTVTSAQKNPTAFYLCASSASGTSGRADEQFFGPGTRLTVL.

This chain connects TRBV9 to TRBJ2-7, with 8 nucleotides matching TRBD1. The germline gives CDR1 SGDLS, CDR2 YYNGEE. V shed 3 bases, J shed 1 base, and the junction held 12 bases outside the gene matches. This CDR3 spans 17 amino acids. CDR3: CASSGGGRDRPSYEQYF. In DNA form, the CDR3 reads TGTGCCAGCAGCGGAGGGGGGCGGGACAGGCCGTCCTACGAGCAGTACTTC. Full variable domain (remainder filled in from reference TRBV9 and TRBJ2-7): DSGVTQTPKHLITATGQRVTLRCSPRSGDLSVYWYQQSLDQGLQFLIQYYNGEERAKGNILERFSAQQFPDLHSELNLSSLELGDSALYFCASSGGGRDRPSYEQYFGPGTRLTVT.

The CDR3 nucleotides read TGTGCCAGCAGCCCCCGAGGGGGGGAGAACATTCAGTACTTC. Translating it yields CASSPRGGENIQYF. The V gene is TRBV9, the J gene TRBJ2-4; D possibly corresponds to TRBD2 (7 bases). The CDR3 spans 14 residues. The germline gives CDR1 SGDLS, CDR2 YYNGEE. V was cut by 4 bases and J by 7 bases, with 15 bases left in between.